The rows below give T cell receptor beta chains drawn from one sample of a study of cytomegalovirus exposure and HLA in healthy donors. The data were produced by immunoSEQ multiplex PCR, yet TCRdb's version contains in-frame clones alone and is incomplete. The repertoire consists of about 97,000 clones, with around 85% occurring once and the leading ten covering about 4.9%. Source material: PBMCs. The receptors were gathered from a man aged 40-49 years in good health and CMV-seropositive. Both conserved end residues are part of each CDR3. The D gene is left open where the match is weak. Some rows mark clone size as missing; the rest say once, few, many or name a class of expanded clone.

CDR3aa: CSALLGTGVYEQYF
CDR3nt: TGCAGCGCATTACTTGGGACAGGCGTCTACGAGCAGTACTTC
abundance: .
v_gene: TRBV29-1
j_gene: TRBJ2-7
d_gene: TRBD1

CDR3aa: CASSYDRPYSNQPQHF
CDR3nt: TGTGCCAGCAGTTATGACAGACCCTATAGCAATCAGCCCCAGCATTTT
abundance: few
v_gene: TRBV6-6
j_gene: TRBJ1-5
d_gene: .

CDR3aa: CASSLEDRGGTEAFF
CDR3nt: TGTGCCAGCAGCTTGGAGGACAGGGGAGGCACTGAAGCTTTCTTT
abundance: .
v_gene: TRBV5-4
j_gene: TRBJ1-1
d_gene: TRBD1

CDR3aa: CAIYGANYGYTF
CDR3nt: TGTGCCATCTATGGAGCTAACTATGGCTACACCTTC
abundance: .
v_gene: TRBV10-3
j_gene: TRBJ1-2
d_gene: .

CDR3aa: CASSSGQGAAWGSPLHF
CDR3nt: TGCGCCAGCAGCTCCGGACAGGGGGCGGCTTGGGGTTCACCCCTCCACTTT
abundance: .
v_gene: TRBV5-1
j_gene: TRBJ1-6
d_gene: TRBD1

CDR3aa: CASSKGLAGVYEQYF
CDR3nt: TGTGCCAGCAGTAAGGGACTAGCGGGAGTGTACGAGCAGTACTTC
abundance: .
v_gene: TRBV28
j_gene: TRBJ2-7
d_gene: TRBD2

CDR3aa: CASSPRLAGNNEQFF
CDR3nt: TGTGCCAGCAGTCCGAGACTAGCGGGAAACAATGAGCAGTTCTTC
abundance: few
v_gene: TRBV27
j_gene: TRBJ2-1
d_gene: TRBD2

CDR3aa: CASSVGLYPLNEQFF
CDR3nt: TGTGCCAGCAGCGTGGGACTATATCCCTTGAATGAGCAGTTCTTC
abundance: .
v_gene: TRBV7-9
j_gene: TRBJ2-1
d_gene: TRBD2

CDR3aa: CASSPRSLAGGSNEQFF
CDR3nt: TGTGCCAGCAGCCCGAGGTCCCTAGCGGGAGGGTCCAATGAGCAGTTCTTC
abundance: .
v_gene: TRBV11-3
j_gene: TRBJ2-1
d_gene: TRBD2

CDR3aa: CASSGALAGSNYGYTF
CDR3nt: TGTGCCAGCAGTGGGGCGTTGGCAGGGTCTAACTATGGCTACACCTTC
abundance: .
v_gene: TRBV28
j_gene: TRBJ1-2
d_gene: .

CDR3aa: CAISERTGGTEAFF
CDR3nt: TGTGCCATCAGTGAGCGGACAGGGGGCACTGAAGCTTTCTTT
abundance: .
v_gene: TRBV10-3
j_gene: TRBJ1-1
d_gene: TRBD1

CDR3aa: CASSLVQRGPTDTQYF
CDR3nt: TGTGCCAGCAGCTTAGTGCAGCGGGGGCCCACAGATACGCAGTATTTT
abundance: .
v_gene: TRBV7-8
j_gene: TRBJ2-3
d_gene: TRBD2

CDR3aa: CASSLKLGRNTEAFF
CDR3nt: TGTGCCAGCAGCTTAAAACTGGGCCGGAACACTGAAGCTTTCTTT
abundance: .
v_gene: TRBV7-3
j_gene: TRBJ1-1
d_gene: .

CDR3aa: CASSESLAGFYEQYF
CDR3nt: TGCGCCAGCAGTGAGAGTCTAGCGGGATTCTACGAGCAGTACTTC
abundance: .
v_gene: TRBV10-2
j_gene: TRBJ2-7
d_gene: TRBD2

CDR3aa: CASSYLTSTEAFF
CDR3nt: TGTGCCAGCAGCTACCTTACCAGCACTGAAGCTTTCTTT
abundance: few
v_gene: TRBV5-6
j_gene: TRBJ1-1
d_gene: .